This T cell receptor beta chain was obtained from a study of Ad26.COV2.S vaccination and SARS-CoV-2 variants. On the study more broadly: Once, or twice with 56 days between doses, Ad26.COV2.S was given intramuscularly. Findings and limits, study-wide: Comparability of non-spike TCR breadth was observed across vaccine and placebo recipients. Ad26.COV2.S recipients had broader spike-specific TCRs (P = 0.0014).

Stated treatment: some 20 received Ad26.COV2.S at low or high dose, single or two shots; a few received placebo; per-sample allocation not given. Day 63 after the first vaccine or placebo injection was the time point for sampling. Boston supplied an adult donor aged 18-55 years. The V and J ends lost 1 base and 0 bases, in that order; junction bases with no gene match: 2. CDR1 is MNHEY and CDR2 is SVGAGI in the germline V gene. The CDR3 loop spans 15 amino acids. Concerning this clone: No antigen is known for it.

Using immunoSEQ multiplex PCR, the repertoire was profiled, and TCRdb retains in-frame clones only, with some absent. The data contain around 320,000 clones, about 86% of them singletons. The V call is TRBV6-5, the J call TRBJ1-1; 7 nucleotides align to TRBD1. The source material was peripheral blood, sampled in a trial of Ad26.COV2.S vaccine versus placebo. The clonotype comes from a person between 18 and 65 years old who received the Ad26.COV2.S COVID-19 vaccine or a placebo. CDR3 amino acids: CASSYYRGLNTEAFF. For the CDR3, the DNA is TGTGCCAGCAGTTACTACAGGGGCTTGAACACTGAAGCTTTCTTT.